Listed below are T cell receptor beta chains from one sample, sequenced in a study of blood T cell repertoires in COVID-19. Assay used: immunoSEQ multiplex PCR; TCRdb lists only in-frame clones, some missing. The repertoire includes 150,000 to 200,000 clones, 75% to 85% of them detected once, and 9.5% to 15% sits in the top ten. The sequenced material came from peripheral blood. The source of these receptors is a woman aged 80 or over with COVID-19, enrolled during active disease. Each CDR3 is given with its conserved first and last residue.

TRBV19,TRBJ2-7,CASSIGSGVSSLEQYF
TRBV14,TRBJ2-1,CASSPRTVVNEQFF
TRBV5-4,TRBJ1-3,CASSWTGGSGNTIYF
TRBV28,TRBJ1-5,CASSTGAYQPQHF
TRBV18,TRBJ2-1,CASSSSRGESYNEQFF
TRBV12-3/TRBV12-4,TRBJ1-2,CASSTQASGYTF
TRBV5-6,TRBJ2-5,CASSSKGLAGQETQYF
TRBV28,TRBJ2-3,CASRPGDATDTQYF
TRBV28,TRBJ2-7,CASSLLTREQYF
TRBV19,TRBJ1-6,CASHGAGRSPLHF
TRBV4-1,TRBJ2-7,CASSRLAGGYEQYF
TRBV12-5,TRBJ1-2,CASGLVRGGYTF
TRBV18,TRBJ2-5,CASSPPNQGAETQYF
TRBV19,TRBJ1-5,CASSTYHGINQPQHF
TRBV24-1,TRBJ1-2,CATSGLGHSYGYTF
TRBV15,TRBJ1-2,CATSTLWAEANYGYTF
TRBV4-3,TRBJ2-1,CASSQGRGRSDAQFF
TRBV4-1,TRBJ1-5,CASSQGDRGFNQPQHF
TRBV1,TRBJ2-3,CTSGGQVIADTQYF
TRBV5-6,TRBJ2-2,CASSIWRAAGAGELFF
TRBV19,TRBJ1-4,CASSTAGRTATNEKLFF
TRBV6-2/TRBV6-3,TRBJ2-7,CASSYPSYEQYF
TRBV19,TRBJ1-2,CASSSQEKNGYTF
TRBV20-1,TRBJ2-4,CSASGGQAKNIQYF
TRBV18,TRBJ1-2,CASSPDPRNYGYTF
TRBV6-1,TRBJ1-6,CASSEAGTDNSPLHF
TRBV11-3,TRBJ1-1,CASRSGSHTEAFF
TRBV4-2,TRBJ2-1,CASKSNWDRGAIYNEQFF
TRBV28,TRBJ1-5,CASSSTGVGNQPQHF
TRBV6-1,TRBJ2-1,CASSERQAPGTSGNNQQFF
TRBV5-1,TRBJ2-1,CASSSWMGGSYNEQFF
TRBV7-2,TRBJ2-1,CASSRASGSYNEQFF
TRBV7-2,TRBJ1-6,CASSLWAGGSSPLHF
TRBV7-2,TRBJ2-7,CASSLVPLAGGNEQYF
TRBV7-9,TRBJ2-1,CASSFLPGLAGGQEQFF
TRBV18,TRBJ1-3,CASSPTQGGNTIYF
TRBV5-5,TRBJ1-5,CASSFQPALGQPQHF
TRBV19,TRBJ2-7,CASSIRLLDYEQYF
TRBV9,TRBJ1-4,CASSVADRVGEKLFF
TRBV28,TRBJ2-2,CASSLIPGNTGELFF
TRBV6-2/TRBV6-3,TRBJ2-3,CASSYPGSGRSQRSTDTQYF
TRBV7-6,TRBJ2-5,CASSLGGTVQETQYF
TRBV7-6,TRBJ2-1,CASSLILAGSNEQFF
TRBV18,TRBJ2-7,CASSPRREDEQYF
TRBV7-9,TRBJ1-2,CASSPVSGGLRATF
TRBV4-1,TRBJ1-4,CASSQDKKGATNEKLFF
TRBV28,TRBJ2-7,CASSPRTGTSTSYEQYF
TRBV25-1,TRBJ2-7,CASSDPAGPTYEQYF